Shown below are 11 T cell receptor beta chains from a single sample sequenced in a study of cytomegalovirus exposure and HLA in healthy donors. The PCR was carried out with 60 Vbeta primers and 13 Jbeta primers. Clones were sequenced by immunoSEQ multiplex PCR, and TCRdb holds only the in-frame ones, with some missing. This table has more than 85,000 clones, about 13% appearing once. The sequenced sample was PBMCs. Every receptor here comes from a man aged 40-55 years in good health and CMV-seropositive.

This clone was seen more than once but under ten times. This rearrangement joins TRBV19 to TRBJ1-5, with D possibly matching TRBD1 (5 bases). The V gene lost 7 bases and the J gene lost 0 bases, with 10 bases spanning the gap. The CDR3 consists of 14 residues. Germline CDR1 and CDR2: LNHDA and SQIVND (reference sequence). CDR3 residues: CASIGQDSNQPQHF. CDR3 DNA sequence: TGTGCCAGTATAGGACAAGATAGCAATCAGCCCCAGCATTTT.

This clone was observed a handful of times. The junction departs from the called germline gene at one end, perhaps through a read error. The chain joins TRBV30 to TRBJ2-5; the match to TRBD1 covers 7 bases. There are 15 residues in the CDR3. From germline, CDR1 is GTSNPN and CDR2 SVGIG (reference sequence). CDR3 in amino acids: CAWSSTGRWWENQYF. DNA for the CDR3: TGTGCCTGGAGTTCGACAGGGCGGTGGTGGGAGAACCAGTACTTC. The full variable domain, with the rest looked up from reference TRBV30 and TRBJ2-5, is SQTIHQWPATLVQPVGSPLSLECTVEGTSNPNLYWYRQAAGRGLQLLFYSVGIGQISSEVPQNLSASRPQDRQFILSSKKLLLSDSGFYLCAWSSTGRWWENQYFGPGTRLLVL.

This clone was counted between two and nine times. The chain recombines TRBV28 with TRBJ2-5; 7 positions agree with TRBD1. CDR1 and CDR2 (germline): MDHEN, SYDVKM. Trimming at V came to 5 bases and at J to 2 bases, leaving 5 bases not matched to a gene. The CDR3 is 14 residues long. The CDR3 bases are TGTGCCAGCAGTCCGGGACAGCTTCAAGAGACCCAGTACTTC. Protein sequence: CASSPGQLQETQYF.

In this sample, this clone turned up a few times. Different DNA sequences within this sample yield the same CDR3. V is TRBV5-1 and J is TRBJ2-1; a possible D gene is TRBD2 (6 bases). Looked up from germline, CDR1 is SGHRS and CDR2 is YFSETQ. The CDR3 loop spans 14 amino acids. Trimming left V 4 bases short and J 1 base short, with 9 bases between. The DNA of the CDR3 is TGCGCCAGCAGCCCGGGGACTTCCTACAATGAGCAGTTCTTC. Translating it yields CASSPGTSYNEQFF.

This clone was seen only a few times. This chain connects TRBV2 to TRBJ1-2; 10 nucleotides match TRBD1. Trimming removed 7 bases from V and 6 bases from J; junction bases left unmatched: 8. The CDR3 sequence is 14 residues long. The V gene's germline CDR1 is SNHLY and CDR2 FYNNEI. CDR3 DNA: TGTGCCAGCATTCCCGATGGGACAGGGGATGGCTACACCTTC. Its translation: CASIPDGTGDGYTF. Full variable domain (outside the CDR3, taken from reference TRBV2 and TRBJ1-2): EPEVTQTPSHQVTQMGQEVILRCVPISNHLYFYWYRQILGQKVEFLVSFYNNEISEKSEIFDDQFSVERPDGSNFTLKIRSTKLEDSAMYFCASIPDGTGDGYTFGSGTRLTVV.

This clone came up a few times. The V and J genes are TRBV9 and TRBJ2-7; TRBD2 agrees at 10 bases. The CDR3 spans 16 residues. The germline CDR1 and CDR2 sequences are SGDLS and YYNGEE. The ends lost 0 bases at V and 5 bases at J; junction bases unmatched: 8. DNA of the CDR3: TGTGCCAGCAGCGTAGCTAGCGGGAGTGCGCCCGACGAGCAGTACTTC. Translated: CASSVASGSAPDEQYF.

This clone came up a few times. The V call is TRBV7-9, the J call TRBJ1-1, with D possibly matching TRBD1 (6 bases). Per germline, CDR1 SEHNR and CDR2 FQNEAQ (reference sequence). V shed 3 bases and J shed 6 bases, with 11 bases lying between them. CDR3 size: 13 residues. The CDR3 sequence is CASSFGQSAEAFF. In DNA, the CDR3 is TGTGCCAGCAGCTTCGGACAGAGCGCTGAAGCTTTCTTT.

This clone was detected only a few times. The chain employs TRBV6-1 and TRBJ1-2, with a tentative D call TRBD1 (5 bases). Trimming pared 4 bases from V and 5 bases from J, leaving 20 bases between. Germline values: CDR1 MNHNS, CDR2 SASEGT. The CDR3 runs to 16 residues. The CDR3 is CASSVSTVPEMYGYTF. CDR3 coding DNA: TGTGCCAGCAGTGTATCGACAGTCCCAGAGATGTATGGCTACACCTTC.

This clone occurred many times. The rearrangement links TRBV4-1 to TRBJ2-2, with D hard to call. CDR1 and CDR2 from the germline V gene are MGHRA and YSYEKL. Trimming stripped 3 bases from V and 1 base from J, with 6 bases between. The CDR3 runs to 14 residues. DNA for the CDR3: TGCGCCAGCAGCCATACAGAGAACACCGGGGAGCTGTTTTTT. Protein sequence: CASSHTENTGELFF.

The chain links TRBV6-5 to TRBJ2-7; possible D gene TRBD2, 5 bases. The V and J ends lost 5 bases and 3 bases respectively, with 14 bases between them. This CDR3 contains 14 residues. Germline V gives CDR1 MNHEY, CDR2 SVGAGI. In DNA, the CDR3 is TGTGCCAGCAGTCCTCGGGGTTTGGTCTACGAGCAGTACTTC. Its protein is CASSPRGLVYEQYF.

This chain joins TRBV14 and TRBJ2-7, with a tentative D call TRBD1 (6 bases). This CDR3 has 15 amino acids. Per germline, CDR1 SGHDN and CDR2 FVKESK. V was trimmed by 2 bases and J by 2 bases, leaving 13 bases between them. The CDR3 protein is CASSQLLGGAYEQYF. CDR3 nucleotide sequence: TGTGCCAGCAGCCAACTACTTGGGGGCGCCTACGAGCAGTACTTC.